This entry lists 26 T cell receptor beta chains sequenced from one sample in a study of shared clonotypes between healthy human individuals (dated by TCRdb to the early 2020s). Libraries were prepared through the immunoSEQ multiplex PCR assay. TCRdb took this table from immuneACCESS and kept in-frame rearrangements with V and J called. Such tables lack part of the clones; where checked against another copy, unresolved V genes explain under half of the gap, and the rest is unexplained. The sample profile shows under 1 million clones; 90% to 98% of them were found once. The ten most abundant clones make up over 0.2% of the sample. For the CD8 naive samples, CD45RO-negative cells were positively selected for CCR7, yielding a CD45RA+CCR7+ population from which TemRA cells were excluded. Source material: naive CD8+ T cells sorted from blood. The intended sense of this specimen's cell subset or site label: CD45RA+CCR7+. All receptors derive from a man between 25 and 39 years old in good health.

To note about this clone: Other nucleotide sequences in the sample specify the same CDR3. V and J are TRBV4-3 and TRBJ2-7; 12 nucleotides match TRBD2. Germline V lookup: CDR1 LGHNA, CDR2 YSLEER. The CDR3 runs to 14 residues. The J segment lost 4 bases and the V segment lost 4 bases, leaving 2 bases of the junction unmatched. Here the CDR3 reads CASSPGLAGYEQYF. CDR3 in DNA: TGCGCCAGCAGCCCCGGACTAGCGGGATACGAGCAGTACTTC.

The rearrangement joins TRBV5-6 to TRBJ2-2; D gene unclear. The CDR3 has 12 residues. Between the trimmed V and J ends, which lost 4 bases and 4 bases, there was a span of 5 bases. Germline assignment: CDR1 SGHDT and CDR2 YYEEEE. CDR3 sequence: CASSDGTGELFF. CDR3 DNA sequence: TGTGCCAGCAGCGATGGCACCGGGGAGCTGTTTTTT. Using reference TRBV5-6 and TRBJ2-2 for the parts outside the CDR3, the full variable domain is DAGVTQSPTHLIKTRGQQVTLRCSPKSGHDTVSWYQQALGQGPQFIFQYYEEEERQRGNFPDRFSGHQFPNYSSELNVNALLLGDSALYLCASSDGTGELFFGEGSRLTVL.

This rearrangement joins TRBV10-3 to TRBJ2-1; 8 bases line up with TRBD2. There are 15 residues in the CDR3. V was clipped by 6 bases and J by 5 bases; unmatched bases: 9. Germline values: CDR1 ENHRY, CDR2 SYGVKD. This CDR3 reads CAIRQAGVGNNEQFF. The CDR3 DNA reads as TGTGCCATCAGGCAAGCGGGAGTTGGAAACAATGAGCAGTTCTTC.

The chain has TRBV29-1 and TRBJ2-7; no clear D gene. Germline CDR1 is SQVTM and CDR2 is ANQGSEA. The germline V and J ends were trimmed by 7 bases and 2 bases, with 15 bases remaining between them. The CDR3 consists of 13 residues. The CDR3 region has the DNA TGCAGCGCATCGGCCTCCACCACCTACGAGCAGTACTTC. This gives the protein CSASASTTYEQYF.

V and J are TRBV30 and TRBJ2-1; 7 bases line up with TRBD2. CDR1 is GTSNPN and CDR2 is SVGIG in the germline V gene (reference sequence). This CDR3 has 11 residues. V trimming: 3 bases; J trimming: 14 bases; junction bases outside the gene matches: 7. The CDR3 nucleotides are TGTGCCTGGAGAGCGGGGAATGAAGAGTTCTTC. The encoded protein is CAWRAGNEEFF.

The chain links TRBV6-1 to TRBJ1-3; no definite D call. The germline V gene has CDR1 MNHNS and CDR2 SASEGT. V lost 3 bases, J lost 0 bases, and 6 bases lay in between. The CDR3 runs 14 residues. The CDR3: CASSDLGSGNTIYF. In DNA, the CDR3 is TGTGCCAGCAGTGATCTAGGCTCTGGAAACACCATATATTTT.

The DNA of the CDR3 is TGTGCCAGTAGGTCAGCGGGAGGGGCCGAGCAGTACTTC. Amino acids: CASRSAGGAEQYF. This sequence joins TRBV19 and TRBJ2-7, with 10 bases matching TRBD2. The V and J ends lost 6 bases and 6 bases, in that order; junction bases with no gene match: 5. The CDR3 has 13 residues. In germline, CDR1 is LNHDA, CDR2 SQIVND (reference sequence).

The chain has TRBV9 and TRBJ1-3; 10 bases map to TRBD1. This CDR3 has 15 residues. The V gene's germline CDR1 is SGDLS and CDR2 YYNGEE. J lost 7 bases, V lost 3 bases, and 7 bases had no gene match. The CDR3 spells CASSAGTGDRNTIYF. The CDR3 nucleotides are TGTGCCAGCAGCGCCGGGACAGGGGACCGGAACACCATATATTTT.

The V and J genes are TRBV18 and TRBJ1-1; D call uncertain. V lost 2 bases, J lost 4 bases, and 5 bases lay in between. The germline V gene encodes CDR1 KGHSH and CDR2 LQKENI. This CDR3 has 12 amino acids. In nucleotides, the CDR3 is TGTGCCAGCTCACCAGAGGGCACTGAAGCTTTCTTT. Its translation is CASSPEGTEAFF.

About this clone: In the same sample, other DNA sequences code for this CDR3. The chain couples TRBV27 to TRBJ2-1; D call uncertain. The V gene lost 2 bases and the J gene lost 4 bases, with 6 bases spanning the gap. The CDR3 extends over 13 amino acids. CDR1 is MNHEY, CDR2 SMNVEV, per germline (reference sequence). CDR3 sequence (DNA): TGTGCCAGCAGTTTAGCAGGATACAATGAGCAGTTCTTC. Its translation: CASSLAGYNEQFF.

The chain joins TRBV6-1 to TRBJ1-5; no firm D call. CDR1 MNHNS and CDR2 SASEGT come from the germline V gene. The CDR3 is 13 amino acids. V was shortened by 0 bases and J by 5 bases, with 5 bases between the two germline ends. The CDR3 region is CASSEAPHQPQHF. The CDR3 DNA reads TGTGCCAGCAGTGAAGCTCCGCATCAGCCCCAGCATTTT.

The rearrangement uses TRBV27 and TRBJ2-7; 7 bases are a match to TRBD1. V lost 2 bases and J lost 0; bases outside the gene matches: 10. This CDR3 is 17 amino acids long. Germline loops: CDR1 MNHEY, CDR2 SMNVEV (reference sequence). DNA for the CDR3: TGTGCCAGCAGTTTAGACTGGGACAGTAAAAGCTCCTACGAGCAGTACTTC. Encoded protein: CASSLDWDSKSSYEQYF.

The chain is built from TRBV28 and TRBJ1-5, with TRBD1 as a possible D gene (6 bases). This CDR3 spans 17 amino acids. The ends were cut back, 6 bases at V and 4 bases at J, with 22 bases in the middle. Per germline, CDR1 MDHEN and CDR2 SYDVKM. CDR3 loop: CASSSSGRTGPNQPQHF. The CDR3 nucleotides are TGTGCCAGCAGCTCCTCCGGACGTACAGGGCCTAATCAGCCCCAGCATTTT.

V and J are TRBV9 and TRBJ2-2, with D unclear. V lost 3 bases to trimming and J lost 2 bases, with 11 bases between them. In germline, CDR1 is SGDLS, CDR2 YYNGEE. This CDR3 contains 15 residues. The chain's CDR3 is CASSAVGINTGELFF. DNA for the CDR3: TGTGCCAGCAGCGCTGTAGGGATAAACACCGGGGAGCTGTTTTTT.

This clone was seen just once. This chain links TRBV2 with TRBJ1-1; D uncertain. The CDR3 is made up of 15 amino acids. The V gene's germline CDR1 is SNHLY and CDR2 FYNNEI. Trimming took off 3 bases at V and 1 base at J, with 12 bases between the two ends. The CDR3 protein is CASSERETGNTEAFF. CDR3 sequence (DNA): TGTGCCAGCAGTGAGAGGGAGACGGGGAACACTGAAGCTTTCTTT.

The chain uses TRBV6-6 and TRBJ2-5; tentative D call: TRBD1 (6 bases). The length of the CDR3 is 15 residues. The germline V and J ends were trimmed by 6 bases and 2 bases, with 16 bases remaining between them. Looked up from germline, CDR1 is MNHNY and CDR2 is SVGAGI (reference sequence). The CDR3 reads CASSSTRTVQETQYF. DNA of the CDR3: TGTGCCAGCAGCTCCACCCGGACAGTTCAAGAGACCCAGTACTTC.

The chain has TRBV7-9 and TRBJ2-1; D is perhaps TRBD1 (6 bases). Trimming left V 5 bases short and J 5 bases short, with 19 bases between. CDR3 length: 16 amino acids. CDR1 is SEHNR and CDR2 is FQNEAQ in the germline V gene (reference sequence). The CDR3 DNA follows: TGTGCCAGCAGCGATGGCATAATCTCAGGGGACAATGAGCAGTTCTTC. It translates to CASSDGIISGDNEQFF.

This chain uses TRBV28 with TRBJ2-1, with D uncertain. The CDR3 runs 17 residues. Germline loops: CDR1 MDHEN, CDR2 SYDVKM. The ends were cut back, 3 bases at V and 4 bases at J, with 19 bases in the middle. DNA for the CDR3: TGTGCCAGCAGTTTGAGTCCGCAGGACCTATTTTACAATGAGCAGTTCTTC. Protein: CASSLSPQDLFYNEQFF.

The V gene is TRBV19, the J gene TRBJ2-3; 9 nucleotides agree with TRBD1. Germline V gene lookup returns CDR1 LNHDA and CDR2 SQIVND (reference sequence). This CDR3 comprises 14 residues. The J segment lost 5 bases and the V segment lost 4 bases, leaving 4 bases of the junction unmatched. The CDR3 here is CASSTGTGIDTQYF. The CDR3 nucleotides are TGTGCCAGTAGTACGGGGACAGGGATAGATACGCAGTATTTT.

The CDR3 bases are TGCGCCAGCAGCCAGTTAGCTTTTAGCGATACGCAGTATTTT. The encoded protein is CASSQLAFSDTQYF. V is TRBV4-1 and J is TRBJ2-3; D remains ambiguous. V was cut by 3 bases and J by 6 bases, with 13 bases left in between. Germline CDR1 is MGHRA and CDR2 is YSYEKL. The CDR3 contains 14 residues.

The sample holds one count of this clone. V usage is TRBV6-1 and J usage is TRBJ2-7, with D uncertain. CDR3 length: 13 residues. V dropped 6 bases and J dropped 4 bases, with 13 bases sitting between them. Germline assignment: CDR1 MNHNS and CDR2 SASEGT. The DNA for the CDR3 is TGTGCCAGCAGCCAAGACCCGAGATACGAGCAGTACTTC. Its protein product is CASSQDPRYEQYF.

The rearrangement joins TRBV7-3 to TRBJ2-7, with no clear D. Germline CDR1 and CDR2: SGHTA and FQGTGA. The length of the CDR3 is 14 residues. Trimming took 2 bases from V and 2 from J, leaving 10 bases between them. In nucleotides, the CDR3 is TGTGCCAGCAGCTTATCAGGAGCTCCCTACGAGCAGTACTTC. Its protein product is CASSLSGAPYEQYF.

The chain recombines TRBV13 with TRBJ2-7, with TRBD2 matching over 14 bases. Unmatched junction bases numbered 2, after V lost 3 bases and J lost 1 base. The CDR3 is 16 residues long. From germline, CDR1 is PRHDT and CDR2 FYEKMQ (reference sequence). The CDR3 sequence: CASSLWTSGRSYEQYF. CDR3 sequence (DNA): TGTGCCAGCAGCTTGTGGACTAGCGGGAGGTCCTACGAGCAGTACTTC.

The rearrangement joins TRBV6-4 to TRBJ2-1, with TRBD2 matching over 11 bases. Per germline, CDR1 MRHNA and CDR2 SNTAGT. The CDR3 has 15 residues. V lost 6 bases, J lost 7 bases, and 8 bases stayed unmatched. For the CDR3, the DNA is TGTGCCAGCAGCCTACTAGCGGGAGAGGGGAATGAGCAGTTCTTC. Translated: CASSLLAGEGNEQFF.

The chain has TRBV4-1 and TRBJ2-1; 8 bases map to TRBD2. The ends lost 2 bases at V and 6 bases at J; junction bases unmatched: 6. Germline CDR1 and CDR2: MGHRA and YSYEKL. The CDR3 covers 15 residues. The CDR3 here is CASSQSTGGSNEQFF. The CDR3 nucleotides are TGCGCCAGCAGCCAAAGTACGGGAGGGAGCAATGAGCAGTTCTTC.

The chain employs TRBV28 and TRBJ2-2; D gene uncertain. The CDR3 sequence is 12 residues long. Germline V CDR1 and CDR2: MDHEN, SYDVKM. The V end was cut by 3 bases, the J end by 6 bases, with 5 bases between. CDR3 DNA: TGTGCCAGCAGTTTCGCGGCCGGGGAGCTGTTTTTT. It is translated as CASSFAAGELFF. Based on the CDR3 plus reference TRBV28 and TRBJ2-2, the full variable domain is DVKVTQSSRYLVKRTGEKVFLECVQDMDHENMFWYRQDPGLGLRLIYFSYDVKMKEKGDIPEGYSVSREKKERFSLILESASTNQTSMYLCASSFAAGELFFGEGSRLTVL.